A single sample gave rise to the 27 T cell receptor beta chains below, sequenced in a study of T cell changes during pregnancy in multiple sclerosis. Sequencing used immunoSEQ multiplex PCR; TCRdb keeps in-frame clones, though not all of them. This sample yields 93,000 or so clones, of which around 91% are seen a single time; around 0.84% belongs to the top ten. Sequencing was performed on peripheral blood, taken after pregnancy. These receptor sequences come from a female donor with multiple sclerosis, enrolled in a pregnancy study.

The chain carries TRBV7-3 and TRBJ2-3, with D possibly being TRBD1 (6 bases). Trimming shortened V by 5 bases and J by 2 bases, and 20 bases separated the two germline ends. The CDR3 consists of 17 residues. The V gene's germline CDR1 is SGHTA and CDR2 FQGTGA. CDR3 bases: TGTGCCAGCAGCCCCGAAGGGGCAGGGGCCTACACAGATACGCAGTATTTT. Translating it yields CASSPEGAGAYTDTQYF.

The rearrangement uses TRBV9 and TRBJ2-3; weak D call: TRBD2 (6 bases). Germline V gives CDR1 SGDLS, CDR2 YYNGEE. V was trimmed by 4 bases and J by 0 bases, leaving 27 bases between them. The CDR3 runs 20 residues. The CDR3 sequence is CASSPRVKVGGSGSTDTQYF. DNA for the CDR3: TGTGCCAGCAGCCCTAGGGTGAAGGTCGGAGGTAGCGGTAGCACAGATACGCAGTATTTT.

The rearrangement uses TRBV4-1 and TRBJ2-5; TRBD2 aligns across 7 bases. V shed 0 bases and J 2 bases; nucleotides not matched to a gene: 6. This CDR3 has 16 residues. Germline CDR1 is MGHRA and CDR2 is YSYEKL. CDR3 nucleotides: TGCGCCAGCAGCCAAGAGGGAGGGCACCGGCAAGAGACCCAGTACTTC. Its protein product is CASSQEGGHRQETQYF.

V gene TRBV7-9 combines with J gene TRBJ2-7; D gene unclear. From germline, CDR1 is SEHNR and CDR2 FQNEAQ (reference sequence). V lost 7 bases, J lost 2 bases, and 9 bases lay in between. This CDR3 has 12 residues. CDR3 sequence (DNA): TGTGCCAGCACCCGGTCGGCCTACGAGCAGTACTTC. Protein sequence: CASTRSAYEQYF.

This chain joins TRBV30 and TRBJ2-7; TRBD2 matches 8 bases. Per the germline V gene, CDR1 is GTSNPN and CDR2 is SVGIG (reference sequence). The CDR3 loop spans 18 amino acids. V trimming: 2 bases; J trimming: 3 bases; junction bases outside the gene matches: 18. The CDR3 loop reads CAWSPNPKRLAGFYEQYF. As DNA, the CDR3 is TGTGCCTGGAGTCCTAACCCGAAAAGGTTAGCGGGGTTCTACGAGCAGTACTTC.

V and J are TRBV6-1 and TRBJ1-1; D remains ambiguous. The ends were cut back, 8 bases at V and 11 bases at J, with 15 bases in the middle. The CDR3 runs 11 residues. Germline CDR1 and CDR2: MNHNS and SASEGT. CDR3 nucleotides: TGTGCCAGCGTAGTGGAAGTGAGGGCTTTCTTT. It specifies CASVVEVRAFF.

The chain combines TRBV18 with TRBJ1-1, with D perhaps TRBD1 (6 bases). There are 14 residues in the CDR3. Trimming stripped 3 bases from V and 3 bases from J, with 11 bases between. Germline values: CDR1 KGHSH, CDR2 LQKENI. Here the CDR3 DNA reads TGTGCCAGCTCACCTCCCAGGGGTGACACTGAAGCTTTCTTT. Translated: CASSPPRGDTEAFF.

The V gene is TRBV27, the J gene TRBJ2-7; TRBD2 is a possible D gene (6 bases). The germline gives CDR1 MNHEY, CDR2 SMNVEV (reference sequence). The V end lost 5 bases, the J end lost 2 bases, and 16 bases lay between the germline ends. CDR3 length equals 15 residues. CDR3 amino acids: CASSPGRDLPYEQYF. CDR3 coding DNA: TGTGCCAGCAGTCCTGGCCGGGACTTACCCTACGAGCAGTACTTC.

This chain links TRBV9 with TRBJ1-3, with D possibly being TRBD1 (5 bases). CDR1 SGDLS and CDR2 YYNGEE come from the germline V gene. The CDR3 runs to 15 residues. Trimming cost V 5 bases and J 2 bases, with 14 bases left between them. The CDR3 DNA reads TGTGCCAGCAGTGAGGTGGGGGGAACTGGAAACACCATATATTTT. Protein sequence: CASSEVGGTGNTIYF. Supplemented by reference TRBV9 and TRBJ1-3, the full variable domain reads DSGVTQTPKHLITATGQRVTLRCSPRSGDLSVYWYQQSLDQGLQFLIQYYNGEERAKGNILERFSAQQFPDLHSELNLSSLELGDSALYFCASSEVGGTGNTIYFGEGSWLTVV.

The V call is TRBV28, the J call TRBJ1-5; TRBD1 matches at 8 bases. Looked up from germline, CDR1 is MDHEN and CDR2 is SYDVKM. V was clipped by 4 bases and J by 7 bases; unmatched bases: 6. The CDR3 spans 14 residues. The CDR3 reads CASSSLWTGQPQHF. Written as DNA, the CDR3 is TGTGCCAGCAGTTCCCTCTGGACAGGGCAGCCCCAGCATTTT.

The V gene is TRBV7-3, the J gene TRBJ2-1, with 10 bases lining up with TRBD2. Germline V gene lookup returns CDR1 SGHTA and CDR2 FQGTGA. The CDR3 is 17 amino acids. The V segment lost 2 bases and the J segment 4 bases; nucleotides outside the gene matches: 8. CDR3 coding DNA: TGTGCCAGCAGCTTACAGCCTCCGGGACTAGCGTACAATGAGCAGTTCTTC. This codes for CASSLQPPGLAYNEQFF.

V is TRBV19 and J is TRBJ1-5; a possible D gene is TRBD1 (5 bases). Germline values: CDR1 LNHDA, CDR2 SQIVND (reference sequence). This CDR3 has 14 residues. Between the trimmed V and J ends, which lost 3 bases and 2 bases, there was a span of 8 bases. The CDR3 spells CASSILQGNQPQHF. The CDR3 coding sequence is TGTGCCAGTAGTATCCTACAGGGCAATCAGCCCCAGCATTTT.

The rearrangement links TRBV18 to TRBJ1-1; D possibly corresponds to TRBD1 (5 bases). This CDR3 is built from 14 residues. V lost 6 bases to trimming and J lost 3 bases, with 14 bases between them. Per germline, CDR1 KGHSH and CDR2 LQKENI. The chain's CDR3 is CASSTRGGDTEAFF. As DNA, the CDR3 is TGTGCCAGCTCGACCCGGGGGGGGGACACTGAAGCTTTCTTT.

The gene calls are TRBV7-9 and TRBJ2-1, with TRBD2 matching over 10 bases. Germline V gene data show CDR1 as SEHNR and CDR2 as FQNEAQ (reference sequence). The CDR3 runs to 16 residues. V was clipped by 7 bases and J by 0 bases; unmatched bases: 6. The CDR3 DNA sequence: TGTGCCAGCACGACTAGCGGGCGAAGCTCCTACAATGAGCAGTTCTTC. Protein: CASTTSGRSSYNEQFF. The whole variable domain, filled in from reference TRBV7-9 and TRBJ2-1, reads DTGVSQNPRHKITKRGQNVTFRCDPISEHNRLYWYRQTLGQGPEFLTYFQNEAQLEKSRLLSDRFSAERPKGSFSTLEIQRTEQGDSAMYLCASTTSGRSSYNEQFFGPGTRLTVL.

The sample holds one count of this clone. The sample contains more than one DNA sequence encoding this CDR3. The genes are TRBV5-1 and TRBJ2-7; TRBD1 matches 7 bases. In germline, CDR1 is SGHRS, CDR2 YFSETQ. The CDR3 totals 14 residues. The V gene end was trimmed by 3 bases and the J gene end by 3 bases; junction bases not matched to a gene: 6. This CDR3 is CASSSRQGNYEQYF. CDR3 coding DNA: TGCGCCAGCAGCTCCCGACAGGGAAACTACGAGCAGTACTTC. The full variable domain, completed using reference TRBV5-1 and TRBJ2-7, is KAGVTQTPRYLIKTRGQQVTLSCSPISGHRSVSWYQQTPGQGLQFLFEYFSETQRNKGNFPGRFSGRQFSNSRSEMNVSTLELGDSALYLCASSSRQGNYEQYFGPGTRLTVT.

This rearrangement joins TRBV4-1 to TRBJ2-5; 8 bases line up with TRBD1. This CDR3 has 17 residues. Losses at the gene ends were 5 bases for V and 5 bases for J; bases not matched to a gene: 16. Germline CDR1 MGHRA, CDR2 YSYEKL. The chain's CDR3 is CASSDRGQGARWETQYF. The DNA of the CDR3 is TGCGCCAGCAGCGATCGAGGGCAGGGGGCGCGATGGGAGACCCAGTACTTC.

The V call is TRBV6-1, the J call TRBJ2-1; the match to TRBD2 covers 8 bases. This CDR3 region has 18 residues. Unmatched junction bases numbered 11, after V lost 4 bases and J lost 0 bases. Germline V gene sequence: CDR1 MNHNS, CDR2 SASEGT. This CDR3 reads CASSALIGGRYSYNEQFF. As DNA, the CDR3 is TGTGCCAGCAGTGCTCTTATAGGCGGGAGGTACTCCTACAATGAGCAGTTCTTC.

V is TRBV7-9 and J is TRBJ1-2, with 7 bases that match TRBD1. The CDR3 is 16 residues long. J lost 5 bases, V lost 2 bases, and 11 bases had no gene match. CDR1 SEHNR and CDR2 FQNEAQ come from the germline V gene (reference sequence). CDR3 bases: TGTGCCAGCAGCTTACTCGACAGGGCCGCCAAATATGGCTACACCTTC. This encodes CASSLLDRAAKYGYTF.

This clone was detected only a few times. This rearrangement joins TRBV7-8 to TRBJ1-3; TRBD1 matches at 7 bases. The CDR3 has 11 amino acids. Trimming at V came to 5 bases and at J to 12 bases, leaving 4 bases not matched to a gene. Germline CDR1 SGHVS, CDR2 FQNEAQ. The CDR3 loop reads CASSRQGHIYF. CDR3 in DNA: TGTGCCAGCAGCCGACAGGGTCACATATATTTT.

This chain joins TRBV19 and TRBJ1-5, with D tentatively TRBD1 (6 bases). CDR1 LNHDA and CDR2 SQIVND come from the germline V gene (reference sequence). This CDR3 is built from 14 residues. V lost 6 bases, J lost 6 bases, and 15 bases lay in between. The CDR3: CASSTDRLSQPQHF. In nucleotides, the CDR3 is TGTGCCAGTAGCACAGACAGGTTGTCTCAGCCCCAGCATTTT.

The chain uses TRBV7-9 and TRBJ2-1; 9 bases are shared with TRBD1. V trimming: 5 bases; J trimming: 4 bases; junction bases outside the gene matches: 6. CDR1 SEHNR and CDR2 FQNEAQ come from the germline V gene (reference sequence). The CDR3 covers 15 residues. This chain's CDR3 is CASSATGGGYNEQFF. As DNA, the CDR3 is TGTGCCAGCAGCGCCACAGGGGGCGGGTACAATGAGCAGTTCTTC.

The rearrangement uses TRBV29-1 and TRBJ2-5, with 7 nucleotides matching TRBD1. The CDR3 totals 12 residues. With V trimmed by 8 bases and J by 2 bases, 5 bases remained unmatched. In germline, CDR1 is SQVTM, CDR2 ANQGSEA. The chain's CDR3 is CSSGQIQETQYF. CDR3 DNA: TGCAGCTCGGGACAGATACAAGAGACCCAGTACTTC.

V and J are TRBV2 and TRBJ1-2; TRBD1 matches at 10 bases. Trimming removed 5 bases from V and 3 bases from J; junction bases left unmatched: 3. The CDR3 runs to 14 residues. Per germline, CDR1 SNHLY and CDR2 FYNNEI. The CDR3 loop reads CASSRQGADYGYTF. CDR3 coding DNA: TGTGCCAGCAGTCGACAGGGGGCGGACTATGGCTACACCTTC.

The chain is built from TRBV2 and TRBJ2-5, with a weak D call TRBD2 (6 bases). The CDR3 sequence is 12 residues long. With 6 bases removed from V and 5 bases from J, the gap between germline ends came to 10 bases. Looked up from germline, CDR1 is SNHLY and CDR2 is FYNNEI. The CDR3 here is CASRRLGETQYF. For the CDR3, the DNA is TGTGCCAGCAGGAGACTAGGGGAGACCCAGTACTTC.

The rearrangement joins TRBV7-8 to TRBJ2-5; D unclear. The CDR3 contains 14 residues. Germline V gene sequence: CDR1 SGHVS, CDR2 FQNEAQ. The V end was cut by 3 bases, the J end by 2 bases, with 10 bases between. The CDR3 region is CASSFRRSQETQYF. The CDR3 DNA is TGTGCCAGCAGCTTCCGCCGGAGTCAAGAGACCCAGTACTTC.

This chain joins TRBV11-3 and TRBJ2-2; 7 nucleotides match TRBD2. Germline CDR1 SGHNT, CDR2 YENEEA. With 2 bases clipped from V and 11 bases from J, the junction kept 17 bases outside the gene matches. The CDR3 spans 17 residues. The CDR3 coding sequence is TGTGCCAGCAGCTTACCCGGCCCCAGCGGGGACGCGGCCGAGCTGTTTTTT. Amino acid sequence: CASSLPGPSGDAAELFF.

The gene calls are TRBV2 and TRBJ2-3; possibly TRBD2 for D (7 bases). V lost 8 bases and J 6 bases, leaving 12 bases between the germline ends. CDR3 size: 12 residues. Germline V gene lookup returns CDR1 SNHLY and CDR2 FYNNEI. CDR3 amino acids: CASAAGADTQYF. Here the CDR3 DNA reads TGTGCCAGCGCGGCGGGGGCGGATACGCAGTATTTT.